This T cell receptor beta chain was obtained from a study of T cells in localized non-small cell lung cancer. V was pared by 1 base and J by 4 bases, with 6 bases of the junction left unmatched. This CDR3 is 16 amino acids long. Germline CDR1 reads MGHRA; CDR2 reads YSYEKL. Sequenced by immunoSEQ multiplex PCR; TCRdb stores in-frame clones only, minus some. The sample lists more than 40,000 clones, 86% occurring once. This clone was observed a handful of times. This receptor was taken from a man aged 35-69 years with stage II lung adenocarcinoma. The sample was PBMCs, taken before any cancer treatment. This chain joins TRBV4-1 and TRBJ2-4, with 8 bases identical to TRBD1. The CDR3 region is CASSQVVRDRKNIQYF. CDR3 bases: TGCGCCAGCAGCCAAGTGGTGCGGGACAGGAAAAACATTCAGTACTTC.